This T cell receptor (beta chain) originates from a study of cytomegalovirus exposure and HLA in healthy donors. Findings and caveats of the study: Earlier analysis yielded a pattern in which most TCR beta V segments were productive about 87% or about 30% of the time.

This clone was found a few times. Its target is unknown. Both 60 Vbeta primers and 13 Jbeta primers went into the PCR. Generated by immunoSEQ multiplex PCR, the TCRdb table keeps only in-frame clones and is missing some. This table holds 100,000 to 150,000 clones, roughly three quarters found once. This CDR3 contains 13 residues. V shed 1 base and J shed 4 bases, with 7 bases lying between them. CDR1 and CDR2 from the germline V gene are SEHNR and FQNEAQ (reference sequence). The sequence was collected from a woman in her late teens or twenties in good health and CMV-seronegative. The genes are TRBV7-9 and TRBJ1-2, with unresolved D. The sequenced sample was PBMCs. This CDR3 is CASSLGQGYGYTF. The CDR3 coding sequence is TGTGCCAGCAGCTTAGGACAAGGCTATGGCTACACCTTC.